This entry lists 4 T cell receptor beta chains sequenced from one sample in a study of shared clonotypes between healthy human individuals. Terminally differentiated effector memory CD45RA+ cells were left out of the naive CD8 fraction, which was CD45RO-negative and positively selected for CCR7. Only in-frame clones appear in the TCRdb table, and some are missing; sequencing was by immunoSEQ multiplex PCR. The sample consists of hundreds of thousands of clones, 80% to 95% of them appearing once. The sequenced sample was naive CD8+ T cells sorted from blood. All receptors come from a man younger than 40 in good health.

The rearrangement joins TRBV30 to TRBJ2-1; 8 positions match TRBD2. Trimming removed 2 bases from V and 7 bases from J; junction bases left unmatched: 7. The V gene's germline CDR1 is GTSNPN and CDR2 SVGIG (reference sequence). The CDR3 has 14 residues. The CDR3 loop is CAWSLAGGWNEQFF. The CDR3 DNA follows: TGTGCCTGGAGTCTTGCGGGAGGTTGGAATGAGCAGTTCTTC.

This chain connects TRBV27 to TRBJ2-2, with unresolved D. With 10 bases removed from V and 5 bases from J, the gap between germline ends came to 11 bases. Germline loops: CDR1 MNHEY, CDR2 SMNVEV (reference sequence). This CDR3 is 12 amino acids long. CDR3 amino acids: CAIGRRTGELFF. CDR3 DNA sequence: TGTGCCATCGGACGGCGGACCGGGGAGCTGTTTTTT.

V gene TRBV27 combines with J gene TRBJ2-7, with D unclear. Trimming pared 2 bases from V and 4 bases from J, leaving 9 bases between. This CDR3 contains 13 residues. Germline-derived CDR1 and CDR2 are MNHEY and SMNVEV (reference sequence). The CDR3 nucleotides read TGTGCCAGCAGTTTAAAACAGCCATACGAGCAGTACTTC. Translation gives CASSLKQPYEQYF.

This rearrangement joins TRBV5-5 to TRBJ1-3; D unresolved. This CDR3 has 18 residues. V shed 4 bases and J shed 0 bases, with 20 bases lying between them. The germline V gene encodes CDR1 SGHKS and CDR2 YYEKEE (reference sequence). The CDR3: CASSLAWPTKSSGNTIYF. The CDR3 nucleotides are TGTGCCAGCAGCCTTGCTTGGCCTACTAAGAGCTCTGGAAACACCATATATTTT. Filled out from reference TRBV5-5 and TRBJ1-3, the complete variable domain reads DAGVTQSPTHLIKTRGQQVTLRCSPISGHKSVSWYQQVLGQGPQFIFQYYEKEERGRGNFPDRFSARQFPNYSSELNVNALLLGDSALYLCASSLAWPTKSSGNTIYFGEGSWLTVV.